These 25 T cell receptor beta chains were sequenced from one sample in a study of shared clonotypes between healthy human individuals. The method was immunoSEQ multiplex PCR; TCRdb's version includes in-frame clones alone and lacks a portion of them. The repertoire holds 500,000 to 650,000 clones, roughly 72% seen once, with about 12% in the top ten. Source material: PBMCs. Source of these receptors: a woman between 35 and 50 years old in good health. Some clones in this sample may be carry-over from other donors' samples.

V is TRBV5-1 and J is TRBJ1-2, with TRBD1 identical over 8 bases. Trimming at V came to 5 bases and at J to 9 bases, leaving 9 bases not matched to a gene. Germline V CDR1 and CDR2: SGHRS, YFSETQ. CDR3 length: 13 amino acids. This CDR3 reads CASRPTGQECYTF. The CDR3 DNA is TGCGCCAGCAGACCGACGGGACAGGAATGCTACACCTTC. The full variable domain, with the rest looked up from reference TRBV5-1 and TRBJ1-2, is KAGVTQTPRYLIKTRGQQVTLSCSPISGHRSVSWYQQTPGQGLQFLFEYFSETQRNKGNFPGRFSGRQFSNSRSEMNVSTLELGDSALYLCASRPTGQECYTFGSGTRLTVV.

This clone has a single count. The rearrangement joins TRBV7-9 to TRBJ2-5, with D possibly being TRBD1 (6 bases). This CDR3 contains 15 residues. Germline CDR1 reads SEHNR; CDR2 reads FQNEAQ (reference sequence). The V and J ends lost 1 base and 1 base respectively, with 10 bases between them. In DNA, the CDR3 is TGTGCCAGCAGCTTAGATGGACAGCCCCAAGAGACCCAGTACTTC. Residues: CASSLDGQPQETQYF.

The V and J genes are TRBV6-1 and TRBJ2-5; a possible D gene is TRBD2 (6 bases). The CDR3 is 19 amino acids. Deletions cut 0 bases from V and 3 bases from J, with 23 bases between. Germline V CDR1 and CDR2: MNHNS, SASEGT. The CDR3 DNA sequence: TGTGCCAGCAGTGAAGCGCCCGGGGGTAGCGCGACCACCAAAGAGACCCAGTACTTC. Protein: CASSEAPGGSATTKETQYF.

The chain employs TRBV5-4 and TRBJ2-3; 7 nucleotides match TRBD2. This CDR3 has 14 residues. Per germline, CDR1 SGHNT and CDR2 YYREEE (reference sequence). V dropped 2 bases and J dropped 6; count of bases not matched to a gene: 6. The CDR3 DNA is TGTGCCAGCAGCTTAAGCGGGATCCAGGATACGCAGTATTTT. This encodes CASSLSGIQDTQYF.

This clone was observed at least ten times. The gene calls are TRBV5-1 and TRBJ1-5, with D possibly TRBD1 on 6 matching bases. The CDR3 length is 15 residues. Trimming pared 7 bases from V and 2 bases from J, leaving 16 bases between. Germline-derived CDR1 and CDR2 are SGHRS and YFSETQ. The DNA of the CDR3 is TGCGCCAGCGGAGGGGGGGCCGGTCGCAATCAGCCCCAGCATTTT. Translation: CASGGGAGRNQPQHF. Together with reference TRBV5-1 and TRBJ1-5, the CDR3 gives the full variable domain: KAGVTQTPRYLIKTRGQQVTLSCSPISGHRSVSWYQQTPGQGLQFLFEYFSETQRNKGNFPGRFSGRQFSNSRSEMNVSTLELGDSALYLCASGGGAGRNQPQHFGDGTRLSIL.

The rearrangement uses TRBV9 and TRBJ1-3, with 10 bases identical to TRBD1. Germline assignment: CDR1 SGDLS and CDR2 YYNGEE. With V trimmed by 4 bases and J by 7 bases, 8 bases remained unmatched. The CDR3 is made up of 15 amino acids. The CDR3 loop is CASSSSGTGANTIYF. CDR3 sequence (DNA): TGTGCCAGCAGCTCATCCGGGACAGGGGCGAACACCATATATTTT.

To note about this clone: A read error may be the cause here, since a much bigger clone is one base away. The chain uses TRBV11-3 and TRBJ2-7; D is possibly TRBD1 (5 bases). Germline V gives CDR1 SGHNT, CDR2 YENEEA. CDR3 size: 13 residues. Deletions cut 2 bases from V and 1 base from J, with 6 bases between. The CDR3 here is CASSLQGSYEQYF. The DNA for the CDR3 is TGTGCCAGCAGCTTACAGGGATCCTACGAGCAGTACTTC.

This clone was detected ten times or more. J is TRBJ2-7 and V is TRBV7-2; TRBD1 aligns across 7 bases. Trimming at V came to 6 bases and at J to 3 bases, leaving 5 bases not matched to a gene. This CDR3 contains 13 residues. Germline CDR1 and CDR2: SGHTA and FQGNSA. CDR3 residues: CASRATGFYEQYF. The CDR3 DNA follows: TGTGCCAGCAGGGCGACAGGGTTCTACGAGCAGTACTTC.

The chain recombines TRBV7-9 with TRBJ2-7; the match to TRBD2 covers 8 bases. There are 14 residues in the CDR3. Trimming at V came to 5 bases and at J to 7 bases, leaving 10 bases not matched to a gene. Germline V gene data show CDR1 as SEHNR and CDR2 as FQNEAQ (reference sequence). The CDR3 here is CASSAPGLGVEQYF. The CDR3 nucleotides are TGTGCCAGCAGCGCACCGGGACTAGGGGTTGAGCAGTACTTC.

The chain carries TRBV2 and TRBJ1-3, with a tentative D call TRBD1 (5 bases). CDR3 size: 15 residues. Trimming took off 3 bases at V and 5 bases at J, with 14 bases between the two ends. Germline V gene lookup returns CDR1 SNHLY and CDR2 FYNNEI. CDR3 region: CASSDPRTSRNTIYF. For the CDR3, the DNA is TGTGCCAGCAGTGACCCTAGGACATCCAGAAACACCATATATTTT.

J is TRBJ1-1 and V is TRBV19; perhaps TRBD1 as D (6 bases). Germline values: CDR1 LNHDA, CDR2 SQIVND (reference sequence). The V end lost 7 bases, the J end lost 8 bases, and 17 bases lay between the germline ends. This CDR3 has 13 amino acids. The CDR3 protein is CASNPWGTKEAFF. The CDR3 DNA reads TGTGCCAGTAATCCCTGGGGGACAAAGGAAGCTTTCTTT.

This clone was found many times. Other DNA sequences from this sample encode an identical CDR3 as well. This chain joins TRBV28 and TRBJ1-2; maybe TRBD1 (5 bases). Germline-derived CDR1 and CDR2 are MDHEN and SYDVKM. The V and J ends lost 4 bases and 1 base respectively, with 7 bases between them. The CDR3 is made up of 13 amino acids. The CDR3, as DNA: TGTGCCAGCAGTTACGGGGGTAACTATGGCTACACCTTC. Its translation is CASSYGGNYGYTF.

This clone has just one count. This rearrangement joins TRBV10-3 to TRBJ2-1; 11 positions match TRBD1. Germline values: CDR1 ENHRY, CDR2 SYGVKD. V lost 2 bases and J lost 7; bases outside the gene matches: 10. The CDR3 has 17 amino acids. Written as DNA, the CDR3 is TGTGCCATCAGTGAGACCAACCCGGGACAGGGGGAAAATGAGCAGTTCTTC. This codes for CAISETNPGQGENEQFF.

The chain joins TRBV5-1 to TRBJ2-2; 13 bases match TRBD2. CDR1 and CDR2 (germline): SGHRS, YFSETQ. V lost 2 bases, J lost 6 bases, and 7 bases stayed unmatched. The CDR3 is made up of 17 amino acids. CDR3 amino acids: CASSFGTSGKQPGELFF. In DNA, the CDR3 is TGCGCCAGCAGCTTCGGGACTAGCGGGAAGCAACCCGGGGAGCTGTTTTTT.

The J gene is TRBJ2-2, the V gene TRBV11-3, with unresolved D. The CDR3 is made up of 13 amino acids. Germline V gene lookup returns CDR1 SGHNT and CDR2 YENEEA. Trimming left V 0 bases short and J 4 bases short, with 3 bases between. The CDR3 loop is CASSLDSTGELFF. The CDR3 nucleotides are TGTGCCAGCAGCTTAGATTCCACCGGGGAGCTGTTTTTT.

The chain uses TRBV5-4 and TRBJ2-5; tentatively, D is TRBD1 (5 bases). V gave up 4 bases and J gave up 10 bases, with 11 bases separating them. Looked up from germline, CDR1 is SGHNT and CDR2 is YYREEE (reference sequence). The length of the CDR3 is 11 residues. The chain's CDR3 is CASSKGQGQYF. The CDR3 nucleotides are TGTGCCAGCAGCAAGGGGCAGGGCCAGTACTTC.

The CDR3 region is CASSLEGSGSFENIQYF. CDR3 nucleotide sequence: TGCGCCAGCAGCTTGGAAGGTAGCGGGAGCTTCGAAAACATTCAGTACTTC. This chain uses TRBV5-1 with TRBJ2-4; 9 nucleotides match TRBD2. The trim removed 0 bases at V and 5 bases at J, leaving 9 bases unmatched. This CDR3 is 17 amino acids long. Germline CDR1 is SGHRS and CDR2 is YFSETQ. Together with reference TRBV5-1 and TRBJ2-4, the CDR3 gives the full variable domain: KAGVTQTPRYLIKTRGQQVTLSCSPISGHRSVSWYQQTPGQGLQFLFEYFSETQRNKGNFPGRFSGRQFSNSRSEMNVSTLELGDSALYLCASSLEGSGSFENIQYFGAGTRLSVL.

This chain uses TRBV6-6 with TRBJ2-7; D gene unclear. This CDR3 is 14 amino acids long. V was trimmed by 0 bases and J by 3 bases, leaving 9 bases between them. Germline V gene sequence: CDR1 MNHNY, CDR2 SVGAGI (reference sequence). The CDR3: CASSYSDSFYEQYF. CDR3 sequence (DNA): TGTGCCAGCAGTTACTCGGATAGTTTCTACGAGCAGTACTTC.

The sample holds one count of this clone. The V call is TRBV5-1, the J call TRBJ1-1, with D tentatively TRBD1 (5 bases). V was clipped by 4 bases and J by 2 bases, with 12 bases between them. The CDR3 loop spans 14 amino acids. CDR1 and CDR2 (germline): SGHRS, YFSETQ. The CDR3 region has the DNA TGCGCCAGCAGCGGGCAGGGCGTTAACACTGAAGCTTTCTTT. Protein: CASSGQGVNTEAFF.

The CDR3 sequence is CASGDRGGVNYGYTF. DNA for the CDR3: TGTGCCAGCGGGGACAGGGGTGGGGTGAACTATGGCTACACCTTC. The chain is built from TRBV6-1 and TRBJ1-2, with 10 bases that match TRBD1. V was pared by 8 bases and J by 2 bases, with 8 bases of the junction left unmatched. Per the germline V gene, CDR1 is MNHNS and CDR2 is SASEGT. The CDR3 contains 15 residues.

The chain links TRBV7-6 to TRBJ2-7, with D unclear. V was trimmed by 6 bases and J by 5 bases, leaving 11 bases between them. CDR3 length equals 12 residues. Germline CDR1 and CDR2: SGHVS and FNYEAQ. The CDR3 protein is CASSRLRHEQYF. As DNA, the CDR3 is TGTGCCAGCAGTCGACTTAGGCACGAGCAGTACTTC.

The chain joins TRBV27 to TRBJ2-1; TRBD1 aligns across 8 bases. The V and J ends lost 5 bases and 7 bases, in that order; junction bases with no gene match: 13. The germline V gene encodes CDR1 MNHEY and CDR2 SMNVEV (reference sequence). This CDR3 spans 16 amino acids. CDR3 DNA: TGTGCCAGCAGTCCGCCCCAGGGGGCGTCTTTTAATGAGCAGTTCTTC. Translated, it gives CASSPPQGASFNEQFF.

The rearrangement uses TRBV27 and TRBJ2-7; 9 positions match TRBD1. The CDR3 spans 15 residues. V lost 6 bases, J lost 2 bases, and 8 bases stayed unmatched. CDR1 and CDR2 from the germline V gene are MNHEY and SMNVEV (reference sequence). The DNA of the CDR3 is TGTGCCAGCAGCCTGGACAGGGGACGTACCTACGAGCAGTACTTC. This encodes CASSLDRGRTYEQYF.

This rearrangement joins TRBV5-1 to TRBJ2-5; 12 bases agree with TRBD2. V shed 0 bases, J shed 1 base, and the junction held 4 bases outside the gene matches. From germline, CDR1 is SGHRS and CDR2 YFSETQ. The length of the CDR3 is 17 residues. CDR3 sequence: CASSLGLAGDTQETQYF. In nucleotides, the CDR3 is TGCGCCAGCAGCTTGGGACTAGCGGGAGACACCCAAGAGACCCAGTACTTC.

The V gene is TRBV9, the J gene TRBJ1-1; D remains ambiguous. The CDR3 runs 13 residues. The V and J ends lost 0 bases and 2 bases respectively, with 5 bases between them. In germline, CDR1 is SGDLS, CDR2 YYNGEE. CDR3 nucleotides: TGTGCCAGCAGCGTAGGAATTAACACTGAAGCTTTCTTT. Its translation: CASSVGINTEAFF.